A selection of T cell receptor beta chains follows, all from one sample in a study of early T cells in non-severe SARS-CoV-2 infection. TCRdb fed the 5' RACE reads into MiXCR, producing one record per CDR3 protein. The sample consists of 42,000 or so distinct CDR3 sequences, roughly 6% of them appearing once. This material consisted of whole blood, taken at baseline. These receptors were taken from an adult who was a healthcare worker with PCR-confirmed SARS-CoV-2 infection or an uninfected control (not recorded which). Each CDR3 is given with its conserved first and last residue. Each record gives: clone size, D gene, J gene, V gene, CDR3 protein, CDR3 DNA. The D gene is left open where the match is weak. A clone size is listed for some rows: how often the clone was seen (once, few, many), or a class if it is expanded.

clone_size: many
d_call: .
j_call: TRBJ1-2
v_call: TRBV4-1
cdr3_aa: CASSQEAGTNYGYTF
cdr3_nt: TGCGCCAGCAGCCAAGAGGCAGGGACTAACTATGGCTACACCTTC

clone_size: many
d_call: TRBD2
j_call: TRBJ2-5
v_call: TRBV12-3/TRBV12-4
cdr3_aa: CASTLAGGRPETQYF
cdr3_nt: TGTGCCAGCACCCTAGCGGGGGGGCGACCTGAGACCCAGTACTTC

clone_size: many
d_call: .
j_call: TRBJ1-3
v_call: TRBV11-2
cdr3_aa: CASSLDRGSGNTIYF
cdr3_nt: TGTGCCAGCAGCTTAGATCGGGGTTCCGGAAACACCATATATTTT

clone_size: many
d_call: .
j_call: TRBJ1-2
v_call: TRBV5-4
cdr3_aa: CASSNRSIYGYTF
cdr3_nt: TGTGCCAGCAGCAACAGGAGTATCTATGGCTACACCTTC

clone_size: many
d_call: TRBD1
j_call: TRBJ2-7
v_call: TRBV30
cdr3_aa: CAGTGGAYEQYF
cdr3_nt: TGTGCCGGGACAGGGGGAGCCTACGAGCAGTACTTC

clone_size: few
d_call: .
j_call: TRBJ2-1
v_call: TRBV7-9
cdr3_aa: CASSLNRQYNEQFF
cdr3_nt: TGTGCCAGCAGCTTAAATCGACAATACAATGAGCAGTTCTTC

clone_size: many
d_call: .
j_call: TRBJ2-7
v_call: TRBV11-2
cdr3_aa: CASSSRPYEQYF
cdr3_nt: TGTGCCAGCAGCTCTCGCCCCTACGAGCAGTACTTC

clone_size: many
d_call: TRBD1
j_call: TRBJ2-1
v_call: TRBV20-1
cdr3_aa: CSARDRGHVNEQFF
cdr3_nt: TGCAGTGCCCGGGACAGGGGGCATGTGAATGAGCAGTTCTTC

clone_size: few
d_call: .
j_call: TRBJ2-7
v_call: TRBV5-8
cdr3_aa: CASSSRPGSYEQYF
cdr3_nt: TGTGCCAGCAGCTCCCGACCCGGCTCCTACGAGCAGTACTTC

clone_size: few
d_call: .
j_call: TRBJ1-3
v_call: TRBV29-1
cdr3_aa: CSVADISTIYF
cdr3_nt: TGCAGCGTGGCTGATATATCCACCATATATTTT

clone_size: few
d_call: .
j_call: TRBJ2-5
v_call: TRBV12-3/TRBV12-4
cdr3_aa: CASSLSRDLGTQYF
cdr3_nt: TGTGCCAGCAGTTTATCCCGGGACTTGGGGACCCAGTACTTC

clone_size: many
d_call: .
j_call: TRBJ1-2
v_call: TRBV7-2
cdr3_aa: CASSPNRTAWGGYTF
cdr3_nt: TGTGCCAGCAGCCCCAACAGGACGGCGTGGGGCGGCTACACCTTC

clone_size: many
d_call: .
j_call: TRBJ1-4
v_call: TRBV5-4
cdr3_aa: CASSLWLGGAREKLFF
cdr3_nt: TGTGCCAGCAGCTTGTGGTTAGGGGGGGCGCGTGAAAAACTGTTTTTT

clone_size: .
d_call: TRBD2
j_call: TRBJ2-5
v_call: TRBV9
cdr3_aa: CASSVEGGGTQETQYF
cdr3_nt: TGTGCCAGCAGCGTAGAAGGCGGGGGGACCCAAGAGACCCAGTACTTC

clone_size: .
d_call: TRBD1
j_call: TRBJ1-2
v_call: TRBV19
cdr3_aa: CASTLTGGNYGYTF
cdr3_nt: TGTGCCAGTACCCTGACAGGGGGCAACTATGGCTACACCTTC

clone_size: few
d_call: .
j_call: TRBJ1-6
v_call: TRBV12-3/TRBV12-4
cdr3_aa: CASSQSSYNSPLHF
cdr3_nt: TGTGCCAGCAGCCAGAGCTCCTATAATTCACCCCTCCACTTT

clone_size: .
d_call: TRBD2
j_call: TRBJ2-1
v_call: TRBV20-1
cdr3_aa: CSARDSWTRYNEQFF
cdr3_nt: TGCAGTGCTAGAGATTCATGGACTAGATACAATGAGCAGTTCTTC

clone_size: many
d_call: .
j_call: TRBJ2-1
v_call: TRBV2
cdr3_aa: CASSLLASNPNEQFF
cdr3_nt: TGTGCCAGCAGTCTACTAGCTAGTAACCCCAATGAGCAGTTCTTC

clone_size: many
d_call: .
j_call: TRBJ1-2
v_call: TRBV7-2
cdr3_aa: CASSNPTEAYGYTF
cdr3_nt: TGTGCCAGCAGTAACCCGACAGAAGCCTATGGCTACACCTTC

clone_size: many
d_call: .
j_call: TRBJ2-1
v_call: TRBV18
cdr3_aa: CASSPEFGNEQFF
cdr3_nt: TGTGCCAGCTCGCCAGAATTCGGGAATGAGCAGTTCTTC

clone_size: many
d_call: TRBD1
j_call: TRBJ2-3
v_call: TRBV28
cdr3_aa: CASSSGQRSTDTQYF
cdr3_nt: TGTGCCAGCAGCTCGGGACAGAGAAGCACAGATACGCAGTATTTT

clone_size: few
d_call: .
j_call: TRBJ2-5
v_call: TRBV7-9
cdr3_aa: CASSPATQGPTQETQYF
cdr3_nt: TGTGCCAGCAGCCCAGCCACACAGGGACCGACTCAAGAGACCCAGTACTTC

clone_size: .
d_call: .
j_call: TRBJ1-3
v_call: TRBV7-2
cdr3_aa: CASSLGLTRSGNTIYF
cdr3_nt: TGTGCCAGCAGCTTAGGTTTGACGCGCTCTGGAAACACCATATATTTT

clone_size: .
d_call: .
j_call: TRBJ2-7
v_call: TRBV7-9
cdr3_aa: CASSVGKPEQYF
cdr3_nt: TGTGCCAGCAGCGTGGGGAAGCCCGAGCAGTACTTC

clone_size: many
d_call: .
j_call: TRBJ2-2
v_call: TRBV28
cdr3_aa: CASSSRDGAGELFF
cdr3_nt: TGTGCCAGCAGTTCCCGAGACGGGGCCGGGGAGCTGTTTTTT

clone_size: .
d_call: .
j_call: TRBJ1-2
v_call: TRBV24-1
cdr3_aa: CATSDPDSNYGYTF
cdr3_nt: TGTGCCACCAGTGACCCAGACTCAAACTATGGCTACACCTTC

clone_size: few
d_call: .
j_call: TRBJ2-2
v_call: TRBV7-9
cdr3_aa: CASSPPRAGELFF
cdr3_nt: TGTGCCAGCAGCCCCCCAAGGGCCGGGGAGCTGTTTTTT

clone_size: many
d_call: TRBD1
j_call: TRBJ1-2
v_call: TRBV7-2
cdr3_aa: CASSPRQGQSVF
cdr3_nt: TGTGCCAGCAGCCCTCGTCAGGGACAGTCGGTATTC

clone_size: many
d_call: TRBD1
j_call: TRBJ2-7
v_call: TRBV12-3/TRBV12-4
cdr3_aa: CASSLQGARYEQYF
cdr3_nt: TGTGCCAGCAGTCTACAGGGGGCGCGGTACGAGCAGTACTTC

clone_size: .
d_call: .
j_call: TRBJ1-2
v_call: TRBV29-1
cdr3_aa: CSVERGDQYGYTF
cdr3_nt: TGCAGCGTTGAGCGGGGGGACCAATATGGCTACACCTTC

clone_size: many
d_call: .
j_call: TRBJ2-2
v_call: TRBV3-1
cdr3_aa: CASSQRTGELFF
cdr3_nt: TGTGCCAGCAGCCAGCGGACCGGGGAGCTGTTTTTT

clone_size: few
d_call: .
j_call: TRBJ2-4
v_call: TRBV19
cdr3_aa: CASSNRQFENIQYF
cdr3_nt: TGTGCCAGTAGTAATAGACAGTTCGAAAACATTCAGTACTTC

clone_size: few
d_call: .
j_call: TRBJ2-2
v_call: TRBV5-4
cdr3_aa: CASSRTGELFF
cdr3_nt: TGTGCCAGCAGCCGCACCGGGGAGCTGTTTTTT

clone_size: .
d_call: TRBD2
j_call: TRBJ2-3
v_call: TRBV7-3
cdr3_aa: CASSLRAGGPTDTQYF
cdr3_nt: TGTGCCAGCAGCTTACGAGCGGGGGGTCCCACAGATACGCAGTATTTT

clone_size: few
d_call: TRBD1
j_call: TRBJ1-2
v_call: TRBV28
cdr3_aa: CASSHPGQPGYTF
cdr3_nt: TGTGCCAGCAGTCACCCGGGACAGCCTGGCTACACCTTC

clone_size: few
d_call: .
j_call: TRBJ2-7
v_call: TRBV28
cdr3_aa: CASSFPAGVSGQYF
cdr3_nt: TGTGCCAGCAGTTTTCCCGCCGGGGTCTCGGGGCAGTACTTC

clone_size: many
d_call: .
j_call: TRBJ2-4
v_call: TRBV4-1
cdr3_aa: CASSQDLGTNKNIQYF
cdr3_nt: TGCGCCAGCAGCCAAGATCTAGGCACGAACAAAAACATTCAGTACTTC

clone_size: .
d_call: .
j_call: TRBJ2-3
v_call: TRBV28
cdr3_aa: CASSLSLSGRTDTQYF
cdr3_nt: TGTGCCAGCAGTTTATCATTGAGCGGGCGCACAGATACGCAGTATTTT

clone_size: many
d_call: TRBD1
j_call: TRBJ1-3
v_call: TRBV6-1
cdr3_aa: CASVGRGKGNTIYF
cdr3_nt: TGTGCCAGTGTCGGCAGGGGGAAGGGAAACACCATATATTTT

clone_size: few
d_call: .
j_call: TRBJ1-1
v_call: TRBV7-9
cdr3_aa: CASSRDRLNTEAFF
cdr3_nt: TGTGCCAGCAGTAGAGACAGACTAAACACTGAAGCTTTCTTT

clone_size: .
d_call: .
j_call: TRBJ2-4
v_call: TRBV6-2/TRBV6-3
cdr3_aa: CASTTGGRLAKNIQYF
cdr3_nt: TGTGCCAGCACCACTGGGGGTCGGCTAGCCAAAAACATTCAGTACTTC

clone_size: many
d_call: .
j_call: TRBJ2-2
v_call: TRBV9
cdr3_aa: CASSVEGQPGELFF
cdr3_nt: TGTGCCAGCAGCGTAGAAGGCCAGCCCGGGGAGCTGTTTTTT